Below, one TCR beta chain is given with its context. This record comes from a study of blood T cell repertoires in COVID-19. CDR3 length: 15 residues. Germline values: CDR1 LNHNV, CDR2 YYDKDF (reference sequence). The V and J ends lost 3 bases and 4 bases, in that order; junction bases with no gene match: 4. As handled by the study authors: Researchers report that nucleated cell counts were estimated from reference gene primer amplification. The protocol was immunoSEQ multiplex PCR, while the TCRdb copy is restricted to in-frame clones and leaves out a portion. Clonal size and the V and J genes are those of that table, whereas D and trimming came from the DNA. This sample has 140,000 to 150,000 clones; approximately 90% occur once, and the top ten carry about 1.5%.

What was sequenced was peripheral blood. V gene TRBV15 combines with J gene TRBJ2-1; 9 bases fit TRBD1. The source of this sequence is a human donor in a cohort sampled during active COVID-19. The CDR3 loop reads CATSSGDRAYNEQFF. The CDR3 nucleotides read TGTGCCACCAGCAGTGGGGACAGGGCATACAATGAGCAGTTCTTC.